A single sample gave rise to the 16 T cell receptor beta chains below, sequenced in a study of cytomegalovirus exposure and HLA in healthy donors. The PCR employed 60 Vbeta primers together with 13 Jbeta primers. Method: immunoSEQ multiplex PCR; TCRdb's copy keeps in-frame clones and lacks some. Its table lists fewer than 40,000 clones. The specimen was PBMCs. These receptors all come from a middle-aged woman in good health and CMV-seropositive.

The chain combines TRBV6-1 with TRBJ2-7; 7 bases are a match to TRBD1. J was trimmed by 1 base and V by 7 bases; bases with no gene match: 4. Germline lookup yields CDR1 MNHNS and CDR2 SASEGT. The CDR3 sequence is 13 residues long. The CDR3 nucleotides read TGTGCCAGCAAACGGGACAGTTCCTACGAGCAGTACTTC. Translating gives CASKRDSSYEQYF.

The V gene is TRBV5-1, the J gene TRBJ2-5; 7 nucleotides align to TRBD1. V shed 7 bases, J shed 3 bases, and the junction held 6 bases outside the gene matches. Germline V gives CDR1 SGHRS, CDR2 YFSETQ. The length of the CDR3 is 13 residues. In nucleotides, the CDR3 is TGCGCCAGCTTGCGACAGGGCGAAGAGACCCAGTACTTC. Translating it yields CASLRQGEETQYF.

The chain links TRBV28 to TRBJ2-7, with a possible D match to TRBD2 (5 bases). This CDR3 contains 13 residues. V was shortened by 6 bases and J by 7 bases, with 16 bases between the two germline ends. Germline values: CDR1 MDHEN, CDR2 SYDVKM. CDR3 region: CASRGMKGAEQYF. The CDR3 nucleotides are TGTGCCAGCAGGGGAATGAAGGGAGCAGAGCAGTACTTC. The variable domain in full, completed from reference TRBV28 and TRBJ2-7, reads DVKVTQSSRYLVKRTGEKVFLECVQDMDHENMFWYRQDPGLGLRLIYFSYDVKMKEKGDIPEGYSVSREKKERFSLILESASTNQTSMYLCASRGMKGAEQYFGPGTRLTVT.

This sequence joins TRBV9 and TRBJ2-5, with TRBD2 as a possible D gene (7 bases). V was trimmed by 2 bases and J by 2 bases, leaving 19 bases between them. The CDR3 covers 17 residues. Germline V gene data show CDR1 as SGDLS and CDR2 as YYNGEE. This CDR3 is CASSVGGSGAWQETQYF. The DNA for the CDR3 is TGTGCCAGCAGCGTGGGGGGGTCGGGGGCTTGGCAAGAGACCCAGTACTTC.

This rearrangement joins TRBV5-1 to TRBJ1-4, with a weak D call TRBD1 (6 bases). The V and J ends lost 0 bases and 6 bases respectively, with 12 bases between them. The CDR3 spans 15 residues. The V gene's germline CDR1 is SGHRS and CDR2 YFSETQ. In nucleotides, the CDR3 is TGCGCCAGCAGCTTGGAGGGCCAGGGGTATGAAAAACTGTTTTTT. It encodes CASSLEGQGYEKLFF. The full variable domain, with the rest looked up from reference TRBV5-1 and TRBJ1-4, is KAGVTQTPRYLIKTRGQQVTLSCSPISGHRSVSWYQQTPGQGLQFLFEYFSETQRNKGNFPGRFSGRQFSNSRSEMNVSTLELGDSALYLCASSLEGQGYEKLFFGSGTQLSVL.

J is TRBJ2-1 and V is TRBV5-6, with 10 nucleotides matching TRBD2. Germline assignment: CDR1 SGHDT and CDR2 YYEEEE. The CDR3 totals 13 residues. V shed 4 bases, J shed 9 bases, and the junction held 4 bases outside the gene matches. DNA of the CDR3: TGTGCCAGCAGCGGGAGCGGGAGGGCTGAGCAGTTCTTC. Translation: CASSGSGRAEQFF.

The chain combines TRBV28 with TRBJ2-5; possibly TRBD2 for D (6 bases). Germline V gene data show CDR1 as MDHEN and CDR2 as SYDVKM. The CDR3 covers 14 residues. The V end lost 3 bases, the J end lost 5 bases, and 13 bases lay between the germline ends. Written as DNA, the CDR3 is TGTGCCAGCAGTTTCGGAGGGGTGCGGGAGACCCAGTACTTC. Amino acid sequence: CASSFGGVRETQYF.

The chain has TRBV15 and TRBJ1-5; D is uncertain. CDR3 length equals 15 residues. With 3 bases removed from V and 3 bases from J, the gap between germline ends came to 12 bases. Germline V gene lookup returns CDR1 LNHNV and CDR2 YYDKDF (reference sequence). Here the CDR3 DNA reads TGTGCCACCAGCAGTTCATTAGGAGCCAATCAGCCCCAGCATTTT. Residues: CATSSSLGANQPQHF.

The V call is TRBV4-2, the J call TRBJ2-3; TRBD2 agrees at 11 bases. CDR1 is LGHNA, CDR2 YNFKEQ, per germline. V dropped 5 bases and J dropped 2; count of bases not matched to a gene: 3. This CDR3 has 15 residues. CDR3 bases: TGTGCCAGCAGCGTGACTAGCGGGAACACAGATACGCAGTATTTT. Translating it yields CASSVTSGNTDTQYF.

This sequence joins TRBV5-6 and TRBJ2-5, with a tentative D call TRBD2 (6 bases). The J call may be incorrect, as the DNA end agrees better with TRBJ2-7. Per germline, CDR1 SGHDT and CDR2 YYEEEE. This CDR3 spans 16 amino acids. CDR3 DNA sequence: TGTGCCAGCAGCTTGGCTTCAAGGAGGGGAACTTACGAGCAGTACTTC. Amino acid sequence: CASSLASRRGTYEQYF.

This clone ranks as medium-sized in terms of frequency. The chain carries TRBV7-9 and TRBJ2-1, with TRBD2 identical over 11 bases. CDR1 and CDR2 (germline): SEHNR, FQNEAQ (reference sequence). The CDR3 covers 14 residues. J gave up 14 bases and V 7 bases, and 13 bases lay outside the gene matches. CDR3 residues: CASIQLAGVSGEFF. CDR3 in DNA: TGTGCCAGCATCCAACTAGCGGGAGTATCGGGGGAGTTCTTC.

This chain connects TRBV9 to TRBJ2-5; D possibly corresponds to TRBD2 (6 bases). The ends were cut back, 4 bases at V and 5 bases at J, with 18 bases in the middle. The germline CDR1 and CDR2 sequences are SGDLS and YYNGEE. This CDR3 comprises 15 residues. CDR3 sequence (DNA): TGTGCCAGCAGCTCTCCGGGAGTAGGGCAGGAGACCCAGTACTTC. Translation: CASSSPGVGQETQYF.

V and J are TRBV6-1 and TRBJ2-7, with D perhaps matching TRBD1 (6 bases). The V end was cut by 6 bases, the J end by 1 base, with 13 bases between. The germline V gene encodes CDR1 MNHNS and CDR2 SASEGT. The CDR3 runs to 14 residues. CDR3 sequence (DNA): TGTGCCAGCAGGGGACGGACAGAATCCTACGAGCAGTACTTC. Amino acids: CASRGRTESYEQYF.

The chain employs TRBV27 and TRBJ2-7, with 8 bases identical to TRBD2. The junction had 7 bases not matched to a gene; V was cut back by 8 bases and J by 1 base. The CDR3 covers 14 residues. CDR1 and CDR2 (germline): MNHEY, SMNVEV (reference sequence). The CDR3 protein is CASWVAGGSYEQYF. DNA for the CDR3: TGTGCCAGCTGGGTCGCGGGGGGTTCCTACGAGCAGTACTTC.

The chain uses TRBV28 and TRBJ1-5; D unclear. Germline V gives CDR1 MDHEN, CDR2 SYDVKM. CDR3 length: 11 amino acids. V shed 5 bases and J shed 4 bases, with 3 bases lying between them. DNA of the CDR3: TGTGCCAGCAGTCATAATCAGCCCCAGCATTTT. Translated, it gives CASSHNQPQHF.

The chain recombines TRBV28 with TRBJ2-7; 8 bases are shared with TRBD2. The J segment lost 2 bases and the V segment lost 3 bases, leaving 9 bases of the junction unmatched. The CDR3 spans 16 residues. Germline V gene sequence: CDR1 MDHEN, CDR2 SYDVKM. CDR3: CASSFHSGDPTYEQYF. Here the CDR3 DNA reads TGTGCCAGCAGTTTTCATAGCGGGGACCCAACCTACGAGCAGTACTTC. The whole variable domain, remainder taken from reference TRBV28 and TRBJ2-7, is DVKVTQSSRYLVKRTGEKVFLECVQDMDHENMFWYRQDPGLGLRLIYFSYDVKMKEKGDIPEGYSVSREKKERFSLILESASTNQTSMYLCASSFHSGDPTYEQYFGPGTRLTVT.